This T cell receptor beta chain was observed in a study of blood T cell repertoires in COVID-19. Background on the study: Sources were T cells, B-cell-depleted T cells, or PBMCs; the material itself was cDNA or gDNA.

Clinical history reported by participants formed the basis on which cohorts were assigned. Before being deemed recovered, Cohort 3 donors had two negative PCRs, clearance, or symptom resolution. V gave up 5 bases and J gave up 4 bases; unmatched junction bases: 18. From germline, CDR1 is MNHEY and CDR2 SMNVEV (reference sequence). This CDR3 contains 21 residues. Profiled with immunoSEQ multiplex PCR; TCRdb holds only in-frame clones, not every one. The repertoire has under 500,000 clones, approximately 90% of them found once; the top ten carry roughly 1.1%. The TCR was taken from a young man who had recovered from COVID-19. Sequencing was done on a sample of PBMCs or T cells enriched from blood (not recorded which). The chain is built from TRBV27 and TRBJ1-6; TRBD1 aligns across 12 bases. The CDR3 protein is CASSKLPGTGGQWGYNSPLHF. CDR3 DNA: TGTGCCAGCAGTAAACTACCCGGGACAGGGGGCCAGTGGGGTTATAATTCACCCCTCCACTTT.